The 27 T cell receptor beta chains listed next were all sequenced from one sample in a study of cytomegalovirus exposure and HLA in healthy donors. PCR amplification relied on 60 Vbeta primers (plus 13 Jbeta primers). Profiling relied on immunoSEQ multiplex PCR, and the TCRdb table lists in-frame clones only, not all of them. The sample lists about 180,000 clones; less than 90% were seen once. Source material: PBMCs. These receptors were obtained from a boy aged 2 to 9 in good health and CMV-seronegative.

This rearrangement joins TRBV30 to TRBJ1-1; 9 bases match TRBD1. Looked up from germline, CDR1 is GTSNPN and CDR2 is SVGIG (reference sequence). The CDR3 covers 12 residues. V shed 3 bases and J 10 bases; nucleotides not matched to a gene: 6. The CDR3 protein is CAWSYPTGGAFF. DNA for the CDR3: TGTGCCTGGAGCTACCCGACAGGGGGAGCTTTCTTT.

This clone was found once. The rearrangement uses TRBV7-3 and TRBJ1-1; D is unclear. The CDR3 consists of 13 residues. Trimming stripped 0 bases from V and 8 bases from J, with 10 bases between. Germline V gene data show CDR1 as SGHTA and CDR2 as FQGTGA. The CDR3 reads CASSLTGVGEAFF. The CDR3 DNA sequence: TGTGCCAGCAGCTTAACTGGTGTTGGCGAAGCTTTCTTT.

J is TRBJ1-3 and V is TRBV28, with D unclear. The CDR3 loop spans 13 amino acids. The V end was cut by 9 bases, the J end by 0 bases, with 9 bases between. Germline V gene lookup returns CDR1 MDHEN and CDR2 SYDVKM. The CDR3 DNA reads as TGTGCCAGTCCGAACAGCTCTGGAAACACCATATATTTT. Translated, it gives CASPNSSGNTIYF.

The chain recombines TRBV1 with TRBJ2-3; TRBD2 is the table's D call and was not checked against the DNA. TRBV1 is listed as a pseudogene. This CDR3 has 17 residues. The DNA of the CDR3 is TGCACCAGCAGCCAAGATCTTCCAAGCGGGAGTGCAGATACGCAGTATTTT. Its translation: CTSSQDLPSGSADTQYF.

The V and J genes are TRBV7-9 and TRBJ2-3; perhaps TRBD1 as D (5 bases). CDR3 length: 16 residues. Trimming took off 5 bases at V and 2 bases at J, with 17 bases between the two ends. Per the germline V gene, CDR1 is SEHNR and CDR2 is FQNEAQ (reference sequence). CDR3 in amino acids: CASSPTAGRTTDTQYF. The DNA of the CDR3 is TGTGCCAGCAGCCCGACGGCAGGGCGAACCACAGATACGCAGTATTTT.

Here the CDR3 DNA reads TGTGCCAGCAGAAACGACAGGGGAGGCTCCTACGAGCAGTACTTC. Translated, it gives CASRNDRGGSYEQYF. This chain connects TRBV6-6 to TRBJ2-7; 8 bases line up with TRBD1. CDR3 size: 15 residues. Germline V CDR1 and CDR2: MNHNY, SVGAGI (reference sequence). V was clipped by 6 bases and J by 0 bases; unmatched bases: 7.

The table lists this clone with a few counts. V gene TRBV28 combines with J gene TRBJ2-4, with D possibly matching TRBD1 (5 bases). V was shortened by 8 bases and J by 0 bases, with 17 bases between the two germline ends. Looked up from germline, CDR1 is MDHEN and CDR2 is SYDVKM. The CDR3 is 16 amino acids. The CDR3 spells CASGAVTSGAKNIQYF. Here the CDR3 DNA reads TGTGCCAGCGGGGCGGTCACTTCCGGAGCCAAAAACATTCAGTACTTC. The whole variable domain, remainder taken from reference TRBV28 and TRBJ2-4, is DVKVTQSSRYLVKRTGEKVFLECVQDMDHENMFWYRQDPGLGLRLIYFSYDVKMKEKGDIPEGYSVSREKKERFSLILESASTNQTSMYLCASGAVTSGAKNIQYFGAGTRLSVL.

Only a few counts were recorded for this clone. The V and J genes are TRBV11-2 and TRBJ2-7; TRBD1 agrees at 12 bases. Per germline, CDR1 SGHAT and CDR2 FQNNGV. The J segment lost 6 bases and the V segment lost 7 bases, leaving 7 bases of the junction unmatched. The CDR3 is 14 amino acids. The CDR3 sequence is CASISGTGGLEQYF. The CDR3 DNA follows: TGTGCCAGCATATCCGGGACAGGGGGCCTCGAGCAGTACTTC. The variable domain in full, with the rest retrieved from reference TRBV11-2 and TRBJ2-7, is EAGVAQSPRYKIIEKRQSVAFWCNPISGHATLYWYQQILGQGPKLLIQFQNNGVVDDSQLPKDRFSAERLKGVDSTLKIQPAKLEDSAVYLCASISGTGGLEQYFGPGTRLTVT.

The V and J genes are TRBV13 and TRBJ2-2; 7 positions agree with TRBD1. V was pared by 5 bases and J by 1 base, with 10 bases of the junction left unmatched. The germline V gene has CDR1 PRHDT and CDR2 FYEKMQ (reference sequence). This CDR3 is built from 17 residues. Written as DNA, the CDR3 is TGTGCCAGCAGCACGGACAGGCCGTTCTTGAACACCGGGGAGCTGTTTTTT. Translating gives CASSTDRPFLNTGELFF.

This rearrangement joins TRBV14 to TRBJ1-6; 9 nucleotides line up with TRBD1. Trimming at V came to 5 bases and at J to 10 bases, leaving 9 bases not matched to a gene. The CDR3 contains 15 residues. Germline V gives CDR1 SGHDN, CDR2 FVKESK. CDR3 sequence reads: CASSLTGGANSPLHF. DNA of the CDR3: TGTGCCAGCAGCTTAACAGGGGGCGCGAACTCACCCCTCCACTTT.

The chain carries TRBV21-1 and TRBJ2-7; the table names TRBD2, a call not compared with the DNA. TRBV21-1 is flagged as a pseudogene. This CDR3 has 20 amino acids. CDR3 residues: CASSNPSGGLAGGRDYEQYF. The CDR3 bases are TGTGCCAGCAGCAATCCGAGCGGGGGACTAGCGGGAGGGCGGGACTACGAGCAGTACTTC.

The chain has TRBV10-1 and TRBJ2-1, with 11 bases that match TRBD2. The germline V gene has CDR1 WNHNN and CDR2 SYGVQD (reference sequence). The CDR3 contains 17 residues. The V gene end was trimmed by 3 bases and the J gene end by 3 bases; junction bases not matched to a gene: 7. The CDR3 protein is CASSDRSGRDYYNEQFF. The DNA for the CDR3 is TGCGCCAGCAGTGACCGTAGCGGGAGGGACTACTACAATGAGCAGTTCTTC.

The chain employs TRBV11-2 and TRBJ2-5, with TRBD1 identical over 10 bases. Germline V gene lookup returns CDR1 SGHAT and CDR2 FQNNGV. The CDR3 is 13 residues long. The V and J ends lost 5 bases and 11 bases, in that order; junction bases with no gene match: 8. Here the CDR3 DNA reads TGTGCCAGCAGCCGACAGGGGGCTGGGGAGCAGTACTTC. Amino acid sequence: CASSRQGAGEQYF.

Only a few counts were recorded for this clone. The germline gene is not matched at one end of the junction; a read error may be the cause. The V and J genes are TRBV10-3 and TRBJ2-5; D is possibly TRBD1 (5 bases). The CDR3 is made up of 14 amino acids. Germline loops: CDR1 ENHRY, CDR2 SYGVKD. The CDR3 protein is CAISESVDSSGMNF. The CDR3 bases are TGTGCCATCAGTGAGTCTGTCGACAGCTCCGGCATGAACTTC.

The chain links TRBV4-1 to TRBJ1-5; D is ambiguous. Trimming took 5 bases from V and 2 from J, leaving 13 bases between them. Germline V gene lookup returns CDR1 MGHRA and CDR2 YSYEKL. This CDR3 has 15 residues. CDR3 region: CASSYWTGGNQPQHF. CDR3 coding DNA: TGCGCCAGCAGCTACTGGACGGGAGGCAATCAGCCCCAGCATTTT.

A note on this clone: The junction does not match germline at one end; this may be a read error. The chain combines TRBV28 with TRBJ2-1, with unresolved D. The germline V gene encodes CDR1 MDHEN and CDR2 SYDVKM. This CDR3 region has 15 residues. DNA for the CDR3: TGTGCCAGCTGCCCCTTCTACGCCCTTTACAATGAGCGGTTCTTC. It codes for CASCPFYALYNERFF.

This clone was observed a few times. The CDR3 protein is CASSLAGGLTGELFF. The CDR3 DNA reads TGCGCCAGCAGCTTGGCAGGGGGGTTGACCGGGGAGCTGTTTTTT. This chain uses TRBV5-1 with TRBJ2-2; possibly TRBD1 for D (7 bases). Trimming shortened V by 0 bases and J by 5 bases, and 11 bases separated the two germline ends. CDR1 and CDR2 (germline): SGHRS, YFSETQ. This CDR3 has 15 residues. The full variable domain, with the rest looked up from reference TRBV5-1 and TRBJ2-2, is KAGVTQTPRYLIKTRGQQVTLSCSPISGHRSVSWYQQTPGQGLQFLFEYFSETQRNKGNFPGRFSGRQFSNSRSEMNVSTLELGDSALYLCASSLAGGLTGELFFGEGSRLTVL.

V gene TRBV7-2 combines with J gene TRBJ1-5; D unclear. V dropped 2 bases and J dropped 3 bases, with 2 bases sitting between them. CDR1 and CDR2 from the germline V gene are SGHTA and FQGNSA. The CDR3 runs 12 residues. The CDR3 coding sequence is TGTGCCAGCAGCTTATACAATCAGCCCCAGCATTTT. This encodes CASSLYNQPQHF. Combining the CDR3 with reference TRBV7-2 and TRBJ1-5 gives the whole variable domain GAGVSQSPSNKVTEKGKDVELRCDPISGHTALYWYRQSLGQGLEFLIYFQGNSAPDKSGLPSDRFSAERTGGSVSTLTIQRTQQEDSAVYLCASSLYNQPQHFGDGTRLSIL.

The CDR3 DNA sequence: TGTGCCAGCAGTTCACTAGCGGGAGGGCCGAACAATGAGCAGTTCTTC. Translating gives CASSSLAGGPNNEQFF. The gene calls are TRBV2 and TRBJ2-1; 13 nucleotides line up with TRBD2. Germline loops: CDR1 SNHLY, CDR2 FYNNEI. V shed 5 bases, J shed 5 bases, and the junction held 6 bases outside the gene matches. The CDR3 has 16 residues.

The chain recombines TRBV27 with TRBJ2-3, with 9 bases matching TRBD2. Germline assignment: CDR1 MNHEY and CDR2 SMNVEV (reference sequence). Unmatched junction bases numbered 5, after V lost 2 bases and J lost 5 bases. The CDR3 runs to 15 residues. CDR3: CASSLAGGPGDTQYF. The DNA of the CDR3 is TGTGCCAGCAGTTTAGCGGGAGGGCCTGGAGATACGCAGTATTTT.

This clone showed up just a few times. The CDR3 DNA is TGTGCCAGCCAGACAATCGGTCATCCTAGCACAGATACGCAGTATTTT. Translating gives CASQTIGHPSTDTQYF. The rearrangement links TRBV27 to TRBJ2-3; no firm D call. The CDR3 length is 16 residues. CDR1 MNHEY and CDR2 SMNVEV come from the germline V gene (reference sequence). The germline V and J ends were trimmed by 8 bases and 0 bases, with 18 bases remaining between them.

The V and J genes are TRBV25-1 and TRBJ2-7; 8 nucleotides align to TRBD2. V lost 4 bases to trimming and J lost 1 base; unmatched junction nucleotides: 6. In germline, CDR1 is MGHDK, CDR2 SYGVNS. CDR3 length: 15 amino acids. CDR3 residues: CASSGKREMSYEQYF. DNA of the CDR3: TGTGCCAGCAGTGGAAAGCGGGAGATGTCCTACGAGCAGTACTTC.

This clone was seen only a few times. This chain uses TRBV6-1 with TRBJ1-4; D is perhaps TRBD1 (5 bases). V shed 4 bases and J shed 3 bases, with 9 bases lying between them. The CDR3 has 14 residues. Germline V gene data show CDR1 as MNHNS and CDR2 as SASEGT. The CDR3 DNA is TGTGCCAGCAGTGGCGACAGACCTAATGAAAAACTGTTTTTT. It specifies CASSGDRPNEKLFF.

The chain employs TRBV5-1 and TRBJ2-7; 7 nucleotides agree with TRBD1. Trimming took 0 bases from V and 6 from J; bases not matched to a gene: 9. This CDR3 contains 15 residues. Germline V gene sequence: CDR1 SGHRS, CDR2 YFSETQ. As DNA, the CDR3 is TGCGCCAGCAGCTTGGGAAACACAGGGGTAAGCGAGCAGTACTTC. As protein: CASSLGNTGVSEQYF.

The chain is built from TRBV6-1 and TRBJ2-7, with D hard to call. The germline V and J ends were trimmed by 5 bases and 4 bases, with 9 bases remaining between them. The CDR3 covers 12 residues. CDR1 is MNHNS, CDR2 SASEGT, per germline. The CDR3 is CASSPRVYEQYF. The DNA for the CDR3 is TGTGCCAGCAGTCCTCGGGTATACGAGCAGTACTTC.

The table lists this clone with a few counts. This sequence joins TRBV28 and TRBJ1-5; a weak D match, TRBD1 (5 bases). This CDR3 is built from 15 residues. Trimming stripped 6 bases from V and 0 bases from J, with 12 bases between. Germline loops: CDR1 MDHEN, CDR2 SYDVKM. For the CDR3, the DNA is TGTGCCAGCAGACTGGGGCGATATAGCAATCAGCCCCAGCATTTT. It encodes CASRLGRYSNQPQHF.

V is TRBV19 and J is TRBJ1-1, with 8 bases matching TRBD1. V lost 9 bases, J lost 5 bases, and 5 bases stayed unmatched. This CDR3 is built from 12 residues. Looked up from germline, CDR1 is LNHDA and CDR2 is SQIVND (reference sequence). The CDR3 protein is CASSTGVTEAFF. Written as DNA, the CDR3 is TGTGCCAGCTCGACAGGGGTGACTGAAGCTTTCTTT.